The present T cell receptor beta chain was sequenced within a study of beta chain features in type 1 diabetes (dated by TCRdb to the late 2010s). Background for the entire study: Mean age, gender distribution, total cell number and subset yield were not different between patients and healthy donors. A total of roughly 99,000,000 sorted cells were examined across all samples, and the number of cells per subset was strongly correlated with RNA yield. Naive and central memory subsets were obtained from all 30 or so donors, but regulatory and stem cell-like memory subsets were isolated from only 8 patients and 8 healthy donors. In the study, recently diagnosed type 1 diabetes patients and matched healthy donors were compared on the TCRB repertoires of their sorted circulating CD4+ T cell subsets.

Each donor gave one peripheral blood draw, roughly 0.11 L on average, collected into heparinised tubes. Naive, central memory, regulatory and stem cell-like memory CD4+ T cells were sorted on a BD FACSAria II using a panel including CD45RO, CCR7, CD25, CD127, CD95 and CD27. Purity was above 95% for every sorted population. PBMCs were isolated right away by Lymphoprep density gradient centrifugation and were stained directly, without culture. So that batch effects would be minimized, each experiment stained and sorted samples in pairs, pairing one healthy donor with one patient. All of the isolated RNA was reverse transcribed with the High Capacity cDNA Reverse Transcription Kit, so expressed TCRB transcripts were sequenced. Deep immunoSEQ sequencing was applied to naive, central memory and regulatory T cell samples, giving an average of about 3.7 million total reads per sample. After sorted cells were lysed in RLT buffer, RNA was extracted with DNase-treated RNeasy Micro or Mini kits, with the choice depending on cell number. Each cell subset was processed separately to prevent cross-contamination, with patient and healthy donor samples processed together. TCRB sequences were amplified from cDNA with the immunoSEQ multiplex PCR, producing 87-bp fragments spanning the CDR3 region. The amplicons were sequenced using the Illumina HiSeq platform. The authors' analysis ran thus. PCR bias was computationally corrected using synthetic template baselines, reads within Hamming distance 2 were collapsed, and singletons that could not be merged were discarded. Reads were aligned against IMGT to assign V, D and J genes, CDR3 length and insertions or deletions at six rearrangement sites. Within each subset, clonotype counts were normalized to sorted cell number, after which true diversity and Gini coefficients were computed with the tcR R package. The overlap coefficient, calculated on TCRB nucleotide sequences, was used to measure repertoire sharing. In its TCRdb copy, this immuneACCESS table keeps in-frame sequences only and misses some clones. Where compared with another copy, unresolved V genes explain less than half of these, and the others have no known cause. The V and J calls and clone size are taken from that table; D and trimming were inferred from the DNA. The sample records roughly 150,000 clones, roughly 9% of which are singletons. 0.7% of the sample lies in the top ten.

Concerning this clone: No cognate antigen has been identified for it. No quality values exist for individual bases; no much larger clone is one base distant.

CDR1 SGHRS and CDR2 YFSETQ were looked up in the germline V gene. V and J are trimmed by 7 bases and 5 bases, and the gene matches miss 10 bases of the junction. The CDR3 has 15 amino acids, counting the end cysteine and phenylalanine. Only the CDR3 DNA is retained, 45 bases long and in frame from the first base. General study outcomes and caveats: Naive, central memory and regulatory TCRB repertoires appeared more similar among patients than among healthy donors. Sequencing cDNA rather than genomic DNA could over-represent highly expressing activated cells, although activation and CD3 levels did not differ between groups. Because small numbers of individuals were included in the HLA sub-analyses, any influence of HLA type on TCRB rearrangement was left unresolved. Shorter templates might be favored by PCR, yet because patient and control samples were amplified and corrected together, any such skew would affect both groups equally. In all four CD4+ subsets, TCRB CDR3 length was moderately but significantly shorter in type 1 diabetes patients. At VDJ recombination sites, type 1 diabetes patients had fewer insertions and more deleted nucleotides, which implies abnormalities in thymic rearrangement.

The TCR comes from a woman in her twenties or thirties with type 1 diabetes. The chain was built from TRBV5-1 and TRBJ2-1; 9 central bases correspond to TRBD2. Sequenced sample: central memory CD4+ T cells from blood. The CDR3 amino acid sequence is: CASGTGTSRNNEQFF. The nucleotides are TGCGCCAGCGGAACCGGGACTAGCCGAAACAATGAGCAGTTCTTC.